Below are 25 T cell receptor beta chains sequenced from a single sample in a study of T cell responses to AZD1222 COVID-19 vaccine. Assay: immunoSEQ multiplex PCR; the TCRdb copy retains only in-frame clones and omits some. The repertoire includes roughly 260,000 clones, 85% to 95% of them detected once, and roughly 0.6% sits in the top ten. The source was peripheral blood, collected on day 0 of AZD1222 vaccination. All receptors derive from an adult in good health.

The chain has TRBV6-5 and TRBJ2-7, with TRBD2 matching 10 bases. Looked up from germline, CDR1 is MNHEY and CDR2 is SVGAGI. V shed 7 bases and J 7 bases; nucleotides not matched to a gene: 7. The CDR3 spans 13 residues. CDR3 region: CASIPSGSREQYF. Here the CDR3 DNA reads TGTGCCAGCATCCCTAGCGGGAGTAGGGAGCAGTACTTC.

The rearrangement joins TRBV5-1 to TRBJ1-2; 9 bases are a match to TRBD1. Germline-derived CDR1 and CDR2 are SGHRS and YFSETQ. The CDR3 covers 16 residues. V gave up 1 base and J gave up 4 bases; unmatched junction bases: 8. The CDR3 DNA is TGCGCCAGCAGCTTGCCCCCTCGGACAGGGGCCTATGGCTACACCTTC. Its translation: CASSLPPRTGAYGYTF.

The chain has TRBV6-5 and TRBJ2-7; 12 positions match TRBD1. CDR1 is MNHEY, CDR2 SVGAGI, per germline. CDR3 length: 15 residues. The J segment lost 5 bases and the V segment lost 2 bases, leaving 4 bases of the junction unmatched. This CDR3 is CASSYPGQGANEQYF. CDR3 in DNA: TGTGCCAGCAGTTACCCGGGACAGGGGGCCAACGAGCAGTACTTC.

This clone was seen a few times. This specimen includes other DNA sequences encoding the same CDR3. The V gene is TRBV2, the J gene TRBJ1-2; unclear D gene. Trimming left V 5 bases short and J 5 bases short, with 6 bases between. The germline V gene has CDR1 SNHLY and CDR2 FYNNEI. The CDR3 extends over 11 amino acids. In nucleotides, the CDR3 is TGTGCCAGCAGTCCAGGATATGGCTACACCTTC. Translated, it gives CASSPGYGYTF.

The rearrangement links TRBV28 to TRBJ1-5; D unclear. The V and J ends lost 0 bases and 1 base respectively, with 13 bases between them. Germline lookup yields CDR1 MDHEN and CDR2 SYDVKM. The CDR3 is made up of 17 amino acids. The CDR3 DNA reads TGTGCCAGCAGTTTATGGGGCCGGGGAGGGAGCAATCAGCCCCAGCATTTT. Translating gives CASSLWGRGGSNQPQHF.

CDR3 amino acids: CASSRSGGYEQYF. CDR3 nucleotide sequence: TGTGCCAGCAGCCGTTCGGGGGGCTACGAGCAGTACTTC. The chain is built from TRBV28 and TRBJ2-7, with 7 bases lining up with TRBD2. The CDR3 extends over 13 amino acids. The germline gives CDR1 MDHEN, CDR2 SYDVKM. The trim removed 6 bases at V and 3 bases at J, leaving 5 bases unmatched.

V and J are TRBV28 and TRBJ2-2; D is possibly TRBD2 (5 bases). V shed 7 bases and J shed 5 bases, with 8 bases lying between them. The CDR3 sequence is 12 residues long. Germline V gives CDR1 MDHEN, CDR2 SYDVKM. DNA for the CDR3: TGTGCCAGCAACGGACTTACCGGGGAGCTGTTTTTT. Protein product: CASNGLTGELFF. Full variable domain (rest looked up from reference TRBV28 and TRBJ2-2): DVKVTQSSRYLVKRTGEKVFLECVQDMDHENMFWYRQDPGLGLRLIYFSYDVKMKEKGDIPEGYSVSREKKERFSLILESASTNQTSMYLCASNGLTGELFFGEGSRLTVL.

The V and J genes are TRBV19 and TRBJ2-7, with a possible D match to TRBD1 (6 bases). Trimming took off 7 bases at V and 1 base at J, with 11 bases between the two ends. This CDR3 region has 13 residues. CDR1 and CDR2 from the germline V gene are LNHDA and SQIVND (reference sequence). The CDR3, as DNA: TGTGCCAGTACCTCTAGGGGGTCCTACGAGCAGTACTTC. Translation: CASTSRGSYEQYF.

On this clone itself: The sample holds other DNA sequences that translate to the same CDR3. V gene TRBV18 combines with J gene TRBJ1-5; TRBD1 matches 7 bases. CDR3 length: 13 residues. From germline, CDR1 is KGHSH and CDR2 LQKENI. V lost 3 bases to trimming and J lost 4 bases; unmatched junction nucleotides: 0. The CDR3 loop reads CASSPDRNQPQHF. CDR3 sequence (DNA): TGTGCCAGCTCACCGGACAGGAATCAGCCCCAGCATTTT.

This clone was detected only a few times. The chain uses TRBV2 and TRBJ2-1; no clear D. The CDR3 is 14 amino acids. The germline V gene has CDR1 SNHLY and CDR2 FYNNEI. V was cut by 8 bases and J by 0 bases, with 11 bases left in between. In DNA, the CDR3 is TGTGCCAGCCGATTCCTTAGCTCCTACAATGAGCAGTTCTTC. This translates into CASRFLSSYNEQFF.

The V call is TRBV5-5, the J call TRBJ1-2, with 10 bases matching TRBD1. The CDR3 loop spans 14 amino acids. Germline V lookup: CDR1 SGHKS, CDR2 YYEKEE (reference sequence). V trimming: 4 bases; J trimming: 4 bases; junction bases outside the gene matches: 4. CDR3 in amino acids: CASSQDRGLYGYTF. The CDR3, as DNA: TGTGCCAGCAGCCAAGACAGGGGGCTCTATGGCTACACCTTC.

The chain joins TRBV3-1 (or the pseudogene TRBV3-2) to TRBJ2-7; TRBD1 is a possible D gene (5 bases). Germline CDR1 is LGHDT and CDR2 is YNNKEL (reference sequence). The CDR3 totals 17 residues. Trimming took 1 base from V and 2 from J, leaving 18 bases between them. The CDR3 DNA follows: TGTGCCAGCAGCCAAGTATCTAGGGGCGCGTGGACCTACGAGCAGTACTTC. This gives the protein CASSQVSRGAWTYEQYF.

The gene calls are TRBV4-1 and TRBJ1-2; weak D call: TRBD1 (6 bases). Looked up from germline, CDR1 is MGHRA and CDR2 is YSYEKL. V was clipped by 0 bases and J by 7 bases, with 18 bases between them. The CDR3 has 16 residues. CDR3 residues: CASSQEGGSSLGGYTF. The CDR3 bases are TGCGCCAGCAGCCAAGAAGGGGGAAGCAGCCTCGGTGGCTACACCTTC.

This clone appeared once. The chain joins TRBV30 to TRBJ2-7; D is ambiguous. CDR1 and CDR2 (germline): GTSNPN, SVGIG (reference sequence). Trimming pared 1 base from V and 5 bases from J, leaving 6 bases between. The CDR3 consists of 11 residues. CDR3 sequence reads: CAWSGLHEQYF. The CDR3 coding sequence is TGTGCCTGGAGTGGTCTCCACGAGCAGTACTTC.

This clone has a single count. The same CDR3 arises from other DNA sequences in this sample as well. The V gene is TRBV28, the J gene TRBJ1-5; D is undetermined. V was shortened by 3 bases and J by 1 base, with 10 bases between the two germline ends. In germline, CDR1 is MDHEN, CDR2 SYDVKM. The CDR3 covers 15 residues. DNA of the CDR3: TGTGCCAGCAGTTTGAACAGAGGGAGCAATCAGCCCCAGCATTTT. Amino acid sequence: CASSLNRGSNQPQHF.

The chain couples TRBV9 to TRBJ2-5, with 9 positions matching TRBD2. The CDR3 totals 18 residues. Germline assignment: CDR1 SGDLS and CDR2 YYNGEE. V shed 0 bases, J shed 1 base, and the junction held 10 bases outside the gene matches. The CDR3 DNA sequence: TGTGCCAGCAGCGTAGGAGAAGCGAGCGGGAGGCTCCAAGAGACCCAGTACTTC. Its protein is CASSVGEASGRLQETQYF.

This clone was counted once. This CDR3 is CASRPGPASYEQYF. Written as DNA, the CDR3 is TGTGCCAGCAGGCCGGGTCCTGCCTCCTACGAGCAGTACTTC. The chain joins TRBV2 to TRBJ2-7, with no clear D. The germline V and J ends were trimmed by 6 bases and 0 bases, with 12 bases remaining between them. This CDR3 is 14 amino acids long. Germline V gives CDR1 SNHLY, CDR2 FYNNEI.

The chain recombines TRBV5-4 with TRBJ2-5, with TRBD1 matching over 8 bases. This CDR3 is 16 amino acids long. The germline V gene encodes CDR1 SGHNT and CDR2 YYREEE (reference sequence). With 0 bases clipped from V and 7 bases from J, the junction kept 11 bases outside the gene matches. The CDR3 coding sequence is TGTGCCAGCAGCTTGGTGGCAGGGGGCGGCCCCGGGACCCAGTACTTC. This translates into CASSLVAGGGPGTQYF.

The chain carries TRBV11-3 and TRBJ1-2; D not resolved. The CDR3 has 14 amino acids. V lost 2 bases and J 7 bases, leaving 14 bases between the germline ends. Germline V lookup: CDR1 SGHNT, CDR2 YENEEA. The CDR3 region has the DNA TGTGCCAGCAGCTTAATTCGAGGAGAGGGTGGCTACACCTTC. Its translation is CASSLIRGEGGYTF.

V and J are TRBV19 and TRBJ1-1; D is ambiguous. CDR1 is LNHDA, CDR2 SQIVND, per germline (reference sequence). The CDR3 sequence is 11 residues long. V shed 6 bases and J shed 11 bases, with 13 bases lying between them. The CDR3 nucleotides read TGTGCCAGTAGCACCCCATGGACTGCTTTCTTT. Its protein product is CASSTPWTAFF.

V is TRBV4-2 and J is TRBJ1-6, with D tentatively TRBD1 (6 bases). V was clipped by 0 bases and J by 7 bases, with 16 bases between them. Germline V gene lookup returns CDR1 LGHNA and CDR2 YNFKEQ. The CDR3 length is 17 residues. Here the CDR3 DNA reads TGTGCCAGCAGCCAAGAAGTTTTCGGGGGCTGGAATTCACCCCTCCACTTT. Amino acids: CASSQEVFGGWNSPLHF.

The rearrangement links TRBV7-3 to TRBJ1-1; D is unresolved. V was trimmed by 1 base and J by 1 base, leaving 7 bases between them. The CDR3 consists of 14 residues. CDR1 is SGHTA, CDR2 FQGTGA, per germline. In DNA form, the CDR3 reads TGTGCCAGCAGCTTAAGAAGAGGGAACACTGAAGCTTTCTTT. This encodes CASSLRRGNTEAFF.

The V and J genes are TRBV30 and TRBJ1-1; D might be TRBD1 (6 bases). Germline V CDR1 and CDR2: GTSNPN, SVGIG (reference sequence). The length of the CDR3 is 15 residues. Trimming stripped 0 bases from V and 0 bases from J, with 11 bases between. CDR3 nucleotide sequence: TGTGCCTGGAGTGTCGCCGACAGGTTGAACACTGAAGCTTTCTTT. It encodes CAWSVADRLNTEAFF.

The chain uses TRBV9 and TRBJ1-4; D gene unclear. This CDR3 comprises 13 residues. In germline, CDR1 is SGDLS, CDR2 YYNGEE. The V end lost 4 bases, the J end lost 4 bases, and 8 bases lay between the germline ends. CDR3 in DNA: TGTGCCAGCAGCCGTAACCTTAATGAAAAACTGTTTTTT. This gives the protein CASSRNLNEKLFF.

V and J are TRBV6-5 and TRBJ2-2; tentatively, D is TRBD2 (6 bases). This CDR3 is 14 amino acids long. Germline loops: CDR1 MNHEY, CDR2 SVGAGI. V was trimmed by 6 bases and J by 6 bases, leaving 14 bases between them. As DNA, the CDR3 is TGTGCCAGCAGGAAACTAGCTCGATCCGGGGAGCTGTTTTTT. Its protein is CASRKLARSGELFF.